This entry features one T cell receptor beta chain sequence. The data stem from a study of shared clonotypes between healthy human individuals. Study processing details: ImmunoSEQ output lacked quality scores and full-length reads, limiting matched filtering. Clones were read by immunoSEQ multiplex PCR, and TCRdb kept only the in-frame ones, dropping some. The V and J calls and clone size come from that table; D and trimming were worked out from the DNA. The repertoire holds 2 million to 3 million clones, approximately 93% seen once, with approximately 0.36% in the top ten. CDR1 is SGHVS, CDR2 FNYEAQ, per germline. The CDR3 is 13 amino acids. Trimming took off 8 bases at V and 7 bases at J, with 16 bases between the two ends.

V is TRBV7-6 and J is TRBJ2-3; no definite D call. Input material: naive CD4+ T cells from PBMCs. The subset: CD45RA+ positively selected. The receptor's source is a young man in good health. Some clones in this sample may be carry-over from other donors' samples. CDR3 coding DNA: TGTGCCAGCGCTGAAGTTTTTGGTAATACGCAGTATTTT. This translates into CASAEVFGNTQYF.